This TCR beta chain stems from a study of cytomegalovirus exposure and HLA in healthy donors. Findings and limits, study-wide: Accurate HLA-A and HLA-B prediction from TCR beta sequences was reported for most subjects. In a later analysis, common viral pathogens appeared linked to several of the most significant clusters.

CDR1 is SGHTA and CDR2 is FQGNSA in the germline V gene. The ends lost 3 bases at V and 5 bases at J; junction bases unmatched: 4. This CDR3 has 15 residues. About this clone: Antigen unknown.

The PCR made use of 60 Vbeta and 13 Jbeta primers. Libraries were prepared by immunoSEQ multiplex PCR; TCRdb keeps only in-frame clonotypes and omits some of them. The sample gives under 150,000 clones, more than 70% of which show up once; under 5.5% is in the top ten. The sequence came from a man aged 45-60 years in good health and CMV-seropositive. Sequencing was done on a sample of PBMCs. V and J are TRBV7-2 and TRBJ2-5, with 12 bases aligning to TRBD1. CDR3 DNA sequence: TGTGCCAGCAGCTTGGGACAGGGGGCCTGGGAGACCCAGTACTTC. Translation gives CASSLGQGAWETQYF.